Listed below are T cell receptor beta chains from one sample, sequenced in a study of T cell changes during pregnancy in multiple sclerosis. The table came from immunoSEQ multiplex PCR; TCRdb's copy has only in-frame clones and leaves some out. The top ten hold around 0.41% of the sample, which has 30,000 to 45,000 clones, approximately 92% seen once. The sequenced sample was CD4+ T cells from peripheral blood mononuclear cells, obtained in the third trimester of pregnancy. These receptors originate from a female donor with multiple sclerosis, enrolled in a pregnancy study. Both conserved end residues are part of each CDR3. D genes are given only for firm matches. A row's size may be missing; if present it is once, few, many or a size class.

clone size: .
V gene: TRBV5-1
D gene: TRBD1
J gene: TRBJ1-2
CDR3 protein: CASSTGQVQYGYTF
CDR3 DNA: TGCGCCAGCAGCACGGGACAGGTGCAGTATGGCTACACCTTC

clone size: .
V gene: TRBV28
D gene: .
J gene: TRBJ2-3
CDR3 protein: CASNLRGDWRGGSTDTQYF
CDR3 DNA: TGTGCCAGCAACCTACGCGGTGATTGGAGGGGGGGGAGCACAGATACGCAGTATTTT

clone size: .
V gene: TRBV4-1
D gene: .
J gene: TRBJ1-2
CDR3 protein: CASSQEMHRSYGYTF
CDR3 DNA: TGCGCCAGCAGCCAAGAAATGCACAGGAGCTATGGCTACACCTTC

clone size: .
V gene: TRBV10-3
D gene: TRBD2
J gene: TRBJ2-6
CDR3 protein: CAISESIGRSDGANVLTF
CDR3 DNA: TGTGCCATCAGTGAGTCGATCGGGAGGTCCGATGGGGCCAACGTCCTGACTTTC

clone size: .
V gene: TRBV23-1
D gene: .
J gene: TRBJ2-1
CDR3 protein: CASCPKLWFF
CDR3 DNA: TGCGCCAGTTGTCCAAAGCTGTGGTTCTTC

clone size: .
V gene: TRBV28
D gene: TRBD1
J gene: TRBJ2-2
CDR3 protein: CASSLSPWDRGSGELFF
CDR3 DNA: TGTGCCAGCAGTTTATCTCCCTGGGACAGGGGGTCCGGGGAGCTGTTTTTT

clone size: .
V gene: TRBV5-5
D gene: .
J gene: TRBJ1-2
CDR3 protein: CASSLAPSSYGYTF
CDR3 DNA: TGTGCCAGCAGCTTGGCCCCGAGCTCCTATGGCTACACCTTC

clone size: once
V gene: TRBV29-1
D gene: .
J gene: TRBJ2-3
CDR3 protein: CSGVLADTQYF
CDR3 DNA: TGCAGCGGCGTACTGGCAGATACGCAGTATTTT

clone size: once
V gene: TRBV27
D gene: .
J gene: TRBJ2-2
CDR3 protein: CASSSSLFGELFF
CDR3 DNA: TGTGCCAGCAGTTCCAGTTTGTTCGGGGAGCTGTTTTTT

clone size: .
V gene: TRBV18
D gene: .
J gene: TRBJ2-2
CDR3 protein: CASSPLRTATGELFF
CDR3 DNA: TGTGCCAGCTCACCACTGAGGACAGCCACCGGGGAGCTGTTTTTT

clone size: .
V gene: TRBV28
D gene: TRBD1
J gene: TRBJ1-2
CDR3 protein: CASSSPGGWDYGYTF
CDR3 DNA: TGTGCCAGCAGTTCTCCAGGGGGATGGGACTATGGCTACACCTTC

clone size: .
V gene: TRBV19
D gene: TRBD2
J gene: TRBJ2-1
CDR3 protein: CASSKTSGSGFGEQFF
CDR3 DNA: TGTGCCAGTAGTAAAACTAGCGGGAGTGGATTCGGTGAGCAGTTCTTC

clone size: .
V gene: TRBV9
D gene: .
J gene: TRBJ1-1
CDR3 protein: CASSVSIGDTEAFF
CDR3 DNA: TGTGCCAGCAGCGTATCTATAGGGGACACTGAAGCTTTCTTT

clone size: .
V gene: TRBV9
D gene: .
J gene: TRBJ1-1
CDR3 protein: CASSGRQVNTEAFF
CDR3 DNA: TGTGCCAGCAGCGGGAGACAGGTGAACACTGAAGCTTTCTTT

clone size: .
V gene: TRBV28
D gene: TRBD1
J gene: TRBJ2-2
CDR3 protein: CASSLTGQGPESNTGELFF
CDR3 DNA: TGTGCCAGCAGTCTAACAGGACAGGGGCCGGAGTCGAACACCGGGGAGCTGTTTTTT

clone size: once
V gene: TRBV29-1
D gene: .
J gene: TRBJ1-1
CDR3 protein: CSVEGPGMTEAFF
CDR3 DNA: TGCAGCGTTGAAGGACCAGGGATGACTGAAGCTTTCTTT

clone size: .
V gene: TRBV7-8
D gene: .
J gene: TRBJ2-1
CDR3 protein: CASSLAGSSYNEQFF
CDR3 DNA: TGTGCCAGCAGCTTAGCGGGGAGCTCCTACAATGAGCAGTTCTTC

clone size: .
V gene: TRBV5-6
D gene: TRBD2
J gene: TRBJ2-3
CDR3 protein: CASSGGLASGWSSTDTQYF
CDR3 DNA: TGTGCCAGCAGCGGGGGACTAGCGTCTGGGTGGTCTAGCACAGATACGCAGTATTTT

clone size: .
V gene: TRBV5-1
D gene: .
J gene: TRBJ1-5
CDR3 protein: CASSLEPDQPQHF
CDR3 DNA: TGCGCCAGCAGCTTGGAGCCCGATCAGCCCCAGCATTTT

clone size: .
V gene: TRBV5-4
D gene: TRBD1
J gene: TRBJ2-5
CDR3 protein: CASSRRGQGRGETQYF
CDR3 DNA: TGTGCCAGCAGCCGCCGGGGACAGGGGCGAGGGGAGACCCAGTACTTC

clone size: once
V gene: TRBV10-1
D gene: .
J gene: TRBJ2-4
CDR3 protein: CASSGAAKNIQYF
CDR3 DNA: TGCGCCAGCAGCGGAGCGGCCAAAAACATTCAGTACTTC

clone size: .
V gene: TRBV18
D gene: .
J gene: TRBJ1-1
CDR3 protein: CASSPQGPDTEAFF
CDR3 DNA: TGTGCCAGCTCACCTCAGGGCCCCGACACTGAAGCTTTCTTT

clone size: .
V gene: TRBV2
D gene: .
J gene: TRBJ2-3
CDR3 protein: CASSPGRPTDTQYF
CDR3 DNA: TGTGCCAGCAGCCCAGGGCGTCCCACAGATACGCAGTATTTT

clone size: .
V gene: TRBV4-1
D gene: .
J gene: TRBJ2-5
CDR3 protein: CASSQDPTETQYF
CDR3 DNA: TGCGCCAGCAGCCAAGATCCTACGGAGACCCAGTACTTC

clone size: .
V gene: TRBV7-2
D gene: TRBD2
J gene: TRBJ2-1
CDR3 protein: CASSLSGGREFF
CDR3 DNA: TGTGCCAGCAGCCTGAGCGGGGGCCGAGAGTTCTTC

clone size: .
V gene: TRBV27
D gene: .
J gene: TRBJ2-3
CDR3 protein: CASRRRETVTDTQYF
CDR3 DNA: TGTGCCAGCAGACGACGGGAGACGGTAACAGATACGCAGTATTTT

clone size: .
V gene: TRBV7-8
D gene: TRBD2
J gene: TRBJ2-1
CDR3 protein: CASRRLAGTYNEQFF
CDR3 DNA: TGTGCCAGCAGACGACTAGCGGGCACCTACAATGAGCAGTTCTTC

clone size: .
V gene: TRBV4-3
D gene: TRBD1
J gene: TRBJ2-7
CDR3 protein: CASSHTGQLSYEQYF
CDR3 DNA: TGCGCCAGCAGCCATACGGGACAGCTCTCCTACGAGCAGTACTTC

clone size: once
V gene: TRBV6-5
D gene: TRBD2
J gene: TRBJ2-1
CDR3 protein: CASSETSTDEQFF
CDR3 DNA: TGTGCCAGCAGCGAGACTAGCACCGATGAGCAGTTCTTC

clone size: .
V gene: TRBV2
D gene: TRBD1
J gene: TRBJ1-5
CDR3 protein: CASRDREGRPQHF
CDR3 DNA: TGTGCCAGCAGGGACAGGGAAGGTCGGCCCCAGCATTTT

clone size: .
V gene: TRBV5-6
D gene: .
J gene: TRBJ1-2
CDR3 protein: CASSFDHGGTYGYTF
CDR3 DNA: TGTGCCAGCAGCTTCGATCACGGGGGTACCTATGGCTACACCTTC

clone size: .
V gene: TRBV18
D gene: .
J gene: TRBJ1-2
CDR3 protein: CASSPSEGDGYTF
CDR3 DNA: TGTGCCAGCTCACCATCAGAGGGGGATGGCTACACCTTC

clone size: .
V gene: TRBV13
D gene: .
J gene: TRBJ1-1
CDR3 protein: CASSFDPGSNTEAFF
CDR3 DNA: TGTGCCAGCAGCTTCGATCCGGGTTCGAACACTGAAGCTTTCTTT

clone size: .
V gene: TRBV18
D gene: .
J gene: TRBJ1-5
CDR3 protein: CASSPDSKGQPQHF
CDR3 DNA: TGTGCCAGCTCACCAGACAGCAAGGGCCAGCCCCAGCATTTT

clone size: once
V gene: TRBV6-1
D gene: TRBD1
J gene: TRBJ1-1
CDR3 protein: CASSELGDKGASITEAFF
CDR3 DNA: TGTGCCAGCAGTGAATTGGGGGACAAGGGGGCGTCGATCACTGAAGCTTTCTTT

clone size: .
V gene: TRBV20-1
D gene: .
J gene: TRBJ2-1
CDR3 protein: CSARASDYQFF
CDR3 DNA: TGCAGTGCTAGAGCTAGTGACTACCAGTTCTTC

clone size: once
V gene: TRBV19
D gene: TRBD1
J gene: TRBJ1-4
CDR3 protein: CASSPNRGPGEKLFF
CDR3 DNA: TGTGCCAGTAGTCCGAACAGGGGGCCGGGGGAAAAACTGTTTTTT

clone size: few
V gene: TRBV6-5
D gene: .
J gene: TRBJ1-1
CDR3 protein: CASRWQRNTEAFF
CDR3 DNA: TGTGCCAGCCGTTGGCAGCGAAACACTGAAGCTTTCTTT